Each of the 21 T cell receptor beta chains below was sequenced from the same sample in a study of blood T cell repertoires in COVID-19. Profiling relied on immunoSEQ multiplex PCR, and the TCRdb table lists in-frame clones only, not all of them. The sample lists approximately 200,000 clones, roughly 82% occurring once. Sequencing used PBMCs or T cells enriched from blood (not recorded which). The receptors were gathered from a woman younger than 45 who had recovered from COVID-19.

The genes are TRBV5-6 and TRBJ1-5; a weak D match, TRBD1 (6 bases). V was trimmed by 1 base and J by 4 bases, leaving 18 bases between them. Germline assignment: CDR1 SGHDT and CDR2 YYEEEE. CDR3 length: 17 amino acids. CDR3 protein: CASSLFSGVLGNQPQHF. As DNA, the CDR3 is TGTGCCAGCAGCTTGTTTTCAGGGGTTTTAGGGAATCAGCCCCAGCATTTT.

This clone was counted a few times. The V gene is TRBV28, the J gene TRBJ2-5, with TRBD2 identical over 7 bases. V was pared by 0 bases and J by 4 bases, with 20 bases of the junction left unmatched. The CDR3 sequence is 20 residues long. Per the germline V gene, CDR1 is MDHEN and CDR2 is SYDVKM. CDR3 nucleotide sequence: TGTGCCAGCAGTTTATGGCAAGTAGGTAGGGCGGGAGCTGAAGGAGAGACCCAGTACTTC. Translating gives CASSLWQVGRAGAEGETQYF.

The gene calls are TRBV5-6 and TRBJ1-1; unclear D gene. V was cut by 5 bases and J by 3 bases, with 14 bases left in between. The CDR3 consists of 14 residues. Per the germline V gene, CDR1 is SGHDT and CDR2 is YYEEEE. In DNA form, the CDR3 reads TGTGCCAGCAGAGCGAGGGCGGAGGACACTGAAGCTTTCTTT. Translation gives CASRARAEDTEAFF.

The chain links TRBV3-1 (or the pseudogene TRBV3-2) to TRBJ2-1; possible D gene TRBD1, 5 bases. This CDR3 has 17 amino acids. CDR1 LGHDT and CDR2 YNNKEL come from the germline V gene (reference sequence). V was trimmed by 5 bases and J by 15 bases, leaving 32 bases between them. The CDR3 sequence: CASSDLQTADTAKLRFF. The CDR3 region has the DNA TGTGCCAGCAGCGATCTCCAGACAGCCGATACGGCCAAACTACGGTTCTTC.

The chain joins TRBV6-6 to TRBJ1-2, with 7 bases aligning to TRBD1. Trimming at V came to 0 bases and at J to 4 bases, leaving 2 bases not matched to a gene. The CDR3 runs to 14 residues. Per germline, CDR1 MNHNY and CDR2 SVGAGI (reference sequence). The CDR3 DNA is TGTGCCAGCAGTTACTCTCACAGGGGCTATGGCTACACCTTC. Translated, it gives CASSYSHRGYGYTF.

The CDR3 region has the DNA TGTGCCACCAGTGATGGGACTAGCGGGAGCCGGGGTGAGCAGTTCTTC. Protein: CATSDGTSGSRGEQFF. The chain uses TRBV24-1 and TRBJ2-1, with TRBD2 matching 14 bases. V trimming: 3 bases; J trimming: 9 bases; junction bases outside the gene matches: 6. The length of the CDR3 is 16 residues. The germline CDR1 and CDR2 sequences are KGHDR and SFDVKD.

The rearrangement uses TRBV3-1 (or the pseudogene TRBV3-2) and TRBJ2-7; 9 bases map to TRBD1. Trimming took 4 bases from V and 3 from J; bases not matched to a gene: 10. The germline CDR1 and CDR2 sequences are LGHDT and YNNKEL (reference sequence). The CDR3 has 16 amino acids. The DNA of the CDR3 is TGTGCCAGCAGCCGAACCGGGACAGGGACAGGCTACGAGCAGTACTTC. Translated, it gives CASSRTGTGTGYEQYF.

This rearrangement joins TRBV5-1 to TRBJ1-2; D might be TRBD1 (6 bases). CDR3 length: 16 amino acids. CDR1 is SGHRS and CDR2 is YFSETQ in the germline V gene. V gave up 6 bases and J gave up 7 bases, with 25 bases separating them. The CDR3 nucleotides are TGCGCCAGCAAACCACAGCTGACAGGCTTCTTGGGTGGCTACACCTTC. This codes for CASKPQLTGFLGGYTF.

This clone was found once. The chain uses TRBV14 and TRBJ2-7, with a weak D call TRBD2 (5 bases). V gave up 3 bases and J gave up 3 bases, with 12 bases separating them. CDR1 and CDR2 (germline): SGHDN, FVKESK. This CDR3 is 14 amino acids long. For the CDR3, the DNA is TGTGCCAGCAGCCAGTTAGTAGAGGGCTACGAGCAGTACTTC. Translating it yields CASSQLVEGYEQYF.

This CDR3 is CASSSGTSLDEQFF. The DNA for the CDR3 is TGCGCCAGCAGCTCCGGGACTAGCCTTGATGAGCAGTTCTTC. This chain joins TRBV5-1 and TRBJ2-1, with 9 bases identical to TRBD2. There are 14 residues in the CDR3. Germline lookup yields CDR1 SGHRS and CDR2 YFSETQ. V was clipped by 3 bases and J by 8 bases; unmatched bases: 6.

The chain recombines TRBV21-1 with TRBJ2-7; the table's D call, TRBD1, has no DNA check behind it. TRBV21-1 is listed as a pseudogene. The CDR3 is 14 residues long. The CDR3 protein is CASSKTGGGYEQYF. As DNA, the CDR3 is TGTGCCAGCAGCAAGACAGGGGGAGGCTACGAGCAGTACTTC.

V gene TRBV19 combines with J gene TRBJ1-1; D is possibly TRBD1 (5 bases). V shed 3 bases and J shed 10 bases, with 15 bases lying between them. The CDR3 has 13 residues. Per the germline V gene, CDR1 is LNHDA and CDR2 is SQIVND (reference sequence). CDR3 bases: TGTGCCAGTAGTATGGGGACCGGGAGGCCAGCTTTCTTT. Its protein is CASSMGTGRPAFF.

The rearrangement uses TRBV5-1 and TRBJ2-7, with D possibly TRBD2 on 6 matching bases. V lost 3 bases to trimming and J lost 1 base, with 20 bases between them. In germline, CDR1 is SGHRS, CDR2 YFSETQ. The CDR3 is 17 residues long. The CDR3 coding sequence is TGCGCCAGCAGCTCCCGGTTACCGGGAGAATATTCCTACGAGCAGTACTTC. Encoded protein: CASSSRLPGEYSYEQYF.

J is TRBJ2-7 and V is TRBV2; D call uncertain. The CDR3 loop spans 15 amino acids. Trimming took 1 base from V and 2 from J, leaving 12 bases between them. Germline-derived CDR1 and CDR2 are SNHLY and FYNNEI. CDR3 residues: CASSEEVAETYEQYF. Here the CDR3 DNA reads TGTGCCAGCAGTGAAGAGGTAGCCGAAACCTACGAGCAGTACTTC. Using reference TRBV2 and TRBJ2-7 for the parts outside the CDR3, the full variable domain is EPEVTQTPSHQVTQMGQEVILRCVPISNHLYFYWYRQILGQKVEFLVSFYNNEISEKSEIFDDQFSVERPDGSNFTLKIRSTKLEDSAMYFCASSEEVAETYEQYFGPGTRLTVT.

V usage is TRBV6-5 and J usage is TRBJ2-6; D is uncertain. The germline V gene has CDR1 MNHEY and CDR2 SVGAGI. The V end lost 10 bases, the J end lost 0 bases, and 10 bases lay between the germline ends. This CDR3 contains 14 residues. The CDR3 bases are TGTGCCACTACTATTTCCTCTGGGGCCAACGTCCTGACTTTC. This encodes CATTISSGANVLTF.

In DNA, the CDR3 is TGTGCCAGCAGCTTGGACGGGAGAAGGGAAAAACTGTTTTTT. Translation gives CASSLDGRREKLFF. The gene calls are TRBV5-4 and TRBJ1-4, with D uncertain. Germline assignment: CDR1 SGHNT and CDR2 YYREEE (reference sequence). Trimming removed 0 bases from V and 8 bases from J, with 11 bases in between. The CDR3 is 14 residues long.

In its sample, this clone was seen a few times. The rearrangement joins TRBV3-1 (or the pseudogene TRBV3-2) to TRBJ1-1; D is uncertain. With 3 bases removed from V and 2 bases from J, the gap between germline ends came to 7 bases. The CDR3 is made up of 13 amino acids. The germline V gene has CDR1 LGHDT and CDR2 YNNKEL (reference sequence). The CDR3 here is CASSHEVNTEAFF. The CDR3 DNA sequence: TGTGCCAGCAGCCATGAGGTTAACACTGAAGCTTTCTTT.

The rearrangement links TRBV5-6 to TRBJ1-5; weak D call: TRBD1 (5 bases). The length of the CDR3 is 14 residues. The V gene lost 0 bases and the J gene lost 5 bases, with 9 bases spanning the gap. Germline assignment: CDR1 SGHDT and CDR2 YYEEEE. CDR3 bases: TGTGCCAGCAGCTTGGGACAGCCAGATCAGCCCCAGCATTTT. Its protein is CASSLGQPDQPQHF. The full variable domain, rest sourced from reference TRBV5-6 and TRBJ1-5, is DAGVTQSPTHLIKTRGQQVTLRCSPKSGHDTVSWYQQALGQGPQFIFQYYEEEERQRGNFPDRFSGHQFPNYSSELNVNALLLGDSALYLCASSLGQPDQPQHFGDGTRLSIL.

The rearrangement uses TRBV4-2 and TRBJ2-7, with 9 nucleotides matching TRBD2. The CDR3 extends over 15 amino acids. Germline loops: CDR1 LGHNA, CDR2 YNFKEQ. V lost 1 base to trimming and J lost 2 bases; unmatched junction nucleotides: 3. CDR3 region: CASSQALAGTYEQYF. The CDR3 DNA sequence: TGTGCCAGCAGCCAAGCTCTAGCGGGGACCTACGAGCAGTACTTC.

CDR3 nucleotides: TGTGCCAGCAGCGCGCCCCCCCTCGGGACTAGCGGCTACGAGCAGTACTTC. Protein product: CASSAPPLGTSGYEQYF. The chain recombines TRBV7-3 with TRBJ2-7; 11 bases fit TRBD2. V shed 5 bases and J 3 bases; nucleotides not matched to a gene: 12. Per germline, CDR1 SGHTA and CDR2 FQGTGA. The CDR3 is 17 residues long.

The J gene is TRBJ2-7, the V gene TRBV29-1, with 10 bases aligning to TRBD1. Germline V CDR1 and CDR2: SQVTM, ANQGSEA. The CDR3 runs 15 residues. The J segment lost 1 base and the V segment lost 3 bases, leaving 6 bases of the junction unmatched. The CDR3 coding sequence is TGCAGCGTTGATTCCGTGGGACAGGGGTCCTACGAGCAGTACTTC. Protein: CSVDSVGQGSYEQYF.